Presented here are 6 T cell receptor beta chains from one specimen sequenced in a study of blood T cell repertoires in COVID-19. Using immunoSEQ multiplex PCR, the repertoire was profiled, and TCRdb retains in-frame clones only, with some absent. The table lists 210,000 or so clones, about 84% of them singletons. The sample was PBMCs or T cells enriched from blood (not recorded which). These receptors originate from a man younger than 40 with acute COVID-19.

The rearrangement joins TRBV28 to TRBJ2-7; a possible D gene is TRBD1 (5 bases). The CDR3 runs 14 residues. Germline V lookup: CDR1 MDHEN, CDR2 SYDVKM. The ends were cut back, 7 bases at V and 2 bases at J, with 15 bases in the middle. The CDR3 loop reads CASTKAPGTYEQYF. Written as DNA, the CDR3 is TGTGCCAGCACCAAAGCCCCAGGGACCTACGAGCAGTACTTC. The full variable domain, its missing parts supplied by reference TRBV28 and TRBJ2-7, is DVKVTQSSRYLVKRTGEKVFLECVQDMDHENMFWYRQDPGLGLRLIYFSYDVKMKEKGDIPEGYSVSREKKERFSLILESASTNQTSMYLCASTKAPGTYEQYFGPGTRLTVT.

The V gene is TRBV27, the J gene TRBJ2-1; the match to TRBD2 covers 14 bases. The germline V gene has CDR1 MNHEY and CDR2 SMNVEV (reference sequence). This CDR3 has 17 amino acids. V was pared by 2 bases and J by 6 bases, with 6 bases of the junction left unmatched. The CDR3: CASSLRLAGGSGNEQFF. The CDR3 DNA reads TGTGCCAGCAGTTTACGACTAGCGGGGGGGTCCGGCAATGAGCAGTTCTTC.

The chain has TRBV11-1 and TRBJ2-3; unclear D gene. Trimming shortened V by 5 bases and J by 2 bases, and 17 bases separated the two germline ends. Germline V gene lookup returns CDR1 SGHAT and CDR2 FQDESV (reference sequence). The CDR3 runs to 16 residues. CDR3 sequence (DNA): TGTGCCAGCAGCAGAGACTCCTCCTGGTCCACAGATACGCAGTATTTT. This sequence encodes CASSRDSSWSTDTQYF.

As for this clone: Since a much larger clone is just one base distant, this may be a read error. Other nucleotide sequences from this sample produce the same CDR3. The V and J genes are TRBV9 and TRBJ1-2; no clear D gene. CDR1 is SGDLS and CDR2 is YYNGEE in the germline V gene. V lost 2 bases and J lost 2, with 7 bases in between. CDR3 length equals 13 residues. Here the CDR3 reads CASSVTENYGYTF. The CDR3 DNA sequence: TGTGCCAGCAGCGTTACAGAGAACTATGGCTACACCTTC. Full variable domain (missing parts from reference TRBV9 and TRBJ1-2): DSGVTQTPKHLITATGQRVTLRCSPRSGDLSVYWYQQSLDQGLQFLIQYYNGEERAKGNILERFSAQQFPDLHSELNLSSLELGDSALYFCASSVTENYGYTFGSGTRLTVV.

The V call is TRBV5-6, the J call TRBJ1-5, with 8 bases fitting TRBD1. The V segment lost 4 bases and the J segment 0 bases; nucleotides outside the gene matches: 6. The V gene's germline CDR1 is SGHDT and CDR2 YYEEEE. This CDR3 has 16 residues. DNA of the CDR3: TGTGCCAGCAGCAGAGACAGGGGCGATAGCAATCAGCCCCAGCATTTT. This gives the protein CASSRDRGDSNQPQHF.

The V and J genes are TRBV6-5 and TRBJ1-1, with TRBD1 as a possible D gene (6 bases). Germline-derived CDR1 and CDR2 are MNHEY and SVGAGI. The V gene lost 6 bases and the J gene lost 1 base, with 9 bases spanning the gap. CDR3 length: 13 residues. The DNA of the CDR3 is TGTGCCAGCAGGGACAGAAAGAACACTGAAGCTTTCTTT. Protein product: CASRDRKNTEAFF.